A single sample gave rise to the 21 T cell receptor beta chains below, sequenced in a study of CD8 T cells in ankylosing spondylitis. Study conclusions and caveats: What appeared characteristic of ankylosing spondylitis blood was a TCR beta motif of fewer than ten highly homologous variants.

Which antigens these TCRs recognize remains unknown. TCRdb passed the 5' RACE reads through MiXCR, listing each CDR3 protein once. There are about 500,000 distinct CDR3 sequences in the sample; about 5.4% occur only once, and under 4.5% lies in the top ten. Material for sequencing was blood, either unsorted or a sorted T cell fraction (not recorded which). The receptors originated from a male donor with ankylosing spondylitis.

The table lists this clonotype with many counts. The chain links TRBV12-3 or TRBV12-4 to TRBJ1-5; D perhaps matches TRBD1 (6 bases). The ends were cut back, 5 bases at V and 7 bases at J, with 12 bases in the middle. The CDR3 has 13 amino acids. The CDR3 loop reads CASSPGERQPQHF. The DNA of the CDR3 is TGTGCCAGCAGTCCAGGGGAACGACAGCCCCAGCATTTT.

This clonotype was counted at least ten times. The rearrangement uses TRBV20-1 and TRBJ2-1, with D tentatively TRBD2 (7 bases). The V end was cut by 2 bases, the J end by 1 base, with 15 bases between. Per the germline V gene, CDR1 is DFQATT and CDR2 is SNEGSKA (reference sequence). The length of the CDR3 is 16 residues. The CDR3 region is CSARPWGRGSYNEQFF. The CDR3 nucleotides are TGCAGTGCTAGACCTTGGGGGAGGGGGTCCTACAATGAGCAGTTCTTC.

This clonotype has a count of ten or more. This rearrangement joins TRBV9 to TRBJ2-1, with D hard to call. CDR1 is SGDLS and CDR2 is YYNGEE in the germline V gene. The germline V and J ends were trimmed by 0 bases and 7 bases, with 8 bases remaining between them. This CDR3 has 13 residues. CDR3 in DNA: TGTGCCAGCAGCGTAGTCCTCGGAAATGAGCAGTTCTTC. Its protein is CASSVVLGNEQFF.

This chain links TRBV7-9 with TRBJ2-7, with 7 nucleotides matching TRBD1. V was pared by 5 bases and J by 6 bases, with 7 bases of the junction left unmatched. Germline CDR1 is SEHNR and CDR2 is FQNEAQ (reference sequence). The CDR3 loop spans 13 amino acids. In DNA form, the CDR3 reads TGTGCCAGCAGCGTTACAGGGGAAGGCGAGCAGTACTTC. Residues: CASSVTGEGEQYF.

The chain joins TRBV7-2 to TRBJ2-7; 9 bases are shared with TRBD2. Germline values: CDR1 SGHTA, CDR2 FQGNSA. The J segment lost 7 bases and the V segment lost 1 base, leaving 8 bases of the junction unmatched. The CDR3 extends over 15 amino acids. The CDR3 is CASSLGGAGGREQYF. CDR3 coding DNA: TGTGCCAGCAGCTTAGGGGGCGCGGGAGGGCGTGAGCAGTACTTC.

Ten or more counts support this clonotype. The CDR3: CASSLDLPSGTQYF. CDR3 DNA sequence: TGTGCCAGCAGCTTGGACCTACCTTCGGGTACGCAGTATTTT. V usage is TRBV5-6 and J usage is TRBJ2-3; the D is unclear. Germline V gene data show CDR1 as SGHDT and CDR2 as YYEEEE. The CDR3 consists of 14 residues. V was trimmed by 0 bases and J by 8 bases, leaving 13 bases between them.

In its sample, this clonotype was seen many times. The genes are TRBV9 and TRBJ1-2; D is undetermined. The CDR3 totals 13 residues. Trimming pared 0 bases from V and 6 bases from J, leaving 9 bases between. Germline V lookup: CDR1 SGDLS, CDR2 YYNGEE. The CDR3 here is CASSVDSAHGYTF. DNA of the CDR3: TGTGCCAGCAGCGTAGACTCGGCGCATGGCTACACCTTC.

In its sample, this clonotype was seen many times. J is TRBJ2-1 and V is TRBV5-1, with 11 nucleotides matching TRBD1. This CDR3 is built from 16 residues. V lost 4 bases to trimming and J lost 8 bases; unmatched junction nucleotides: 11. Germline CDR1 is SGHRS and CDR2 is YFSETQ. CDR3 amino acids: CASSRTGTGGRDEQFF. The CDR3 DNA is TGCGCCAGCAGCCGTACCGGGACAGGGGGAAGGGATGAGCAGTTCTTC.

In its sample, this clonotype was seen many times. This chain connects TRBV9 to TRBJ1-2; 7 bases match TRBD1. Per the germline V gene, CDR1 is SGDLS and CDR2 is YYNGEE. With 4 bases clipped from V and 0 bases from J, the junction kept 9 bases outside the gene matches. CDR3 length equals 16 residues. DNA of the CDR3: TGTGCCAGCAGCCTTACAGGGGCCTCGGCTAACTATGGCTACACCTTC. Residues: CASSLTGASANYGYTF.

This clonotype was observed many times. This sequence joins TRBV20-1 and TRBJ2-3; D remains ambiguous. The germline V gene encodes CDR1 DFQATT and CDR2 SNEGSKA (reference sequence). V dropped 5 bases and J dropped 2 bases, with 14 bases sitting between them. This CDR3 has 14 residues. The CDR3 region is CSAETQAYTDTQYF. The DNA of the CDR3 is TGCAGTGCTGAGACGCAGGCATACACAGATACGCAGTATTTT.

Comment on this clonotype: This could be a read error, since a much larger clone is one nucleotide away. The chain combines TRBV4-3 with TRBJ2-7, with D unresolved. The germline V gene encodes CDR1 LGHNA and CDR2 YSLEER. The length of the CDR3 is 15 residues. The CDR3: CARSQELLDNYEQYF. The CDR3 region has the DNA TGCGCCAGAAGCCAAGAGTTACTGGATAACTACGAGCAGTACTTC.

This clonotype occurred many times. The chain combines TRBV6-2 or TRBV6-3 with TRBJ1-5, with 7 bases lining up with TRBD1. Losses at the gene ends were 7 bases for V and 5 bases for J; bases not matched to a gene: 8. Germline lookup yields CDR1 MNHEY and CDR2 SVGEGT. CDR3 length equals 14 residues. The CDR3 DNA reads as TGTGCCAGCAAGGGACAGCAGTTGGATCAGCCCCAGCATTTT. Translation: CASKGQQLDQPQHF.

V and J are TRBV6-1 and TRBJ2-1; D gene ambiguous. The CDR3 loop spans 14 amino acids. Germline-derived CDR1 and CDR2 are MNHNS and SASEGT. Trimming stripped 4 bases from V and 1 base from J, with 8 bases between. The CDR3 nucleotides read TGTGCCAGCAGTGGCCGTATGTCCTACAATGAGCAGTTCTTC. It specifies CASSGRMSYNEQFF.

This clonotype was observed at least ten times. This chain uses TRBV4-3 with TRBJ2-7, with D perhaps TRBD2 (7 bases). V lost 4 bases to trimming and J lost 4 bases, with 20 bases between them. Per germline, CDR1 LGHNA and CDR2 YSLEER. The length of the CDR3 is 16 residues. CDR3 in DNA: TGCGCCAGCAGCCGCACTTTTGGGGGGGCCTATTACGAGCAGTACTTC. This encodes CASSRTFGGAYYEQYF.

This clonotype was seen ten or more times. This rearrangement joins TRBV7-2 to TRBJ2-1; D gene unclear. Trimming stripped 4 bases from V and 16 bases from J, with 14 bases between. The germline CDR1 and CDR2 sequences are SGHTA and FQGNSA. CDR3 length: 11 residues. CDR3 amino acids: CASSSASTVFF. In DNA form, the CDR3 reads TGTGCCAGCAGCTCCGCATCAACAGTTTTCTTC.

This clonotype was observed at least ten times. V gene TRBV29-1 combines with J gene TRBJ2-1; D not resolved. In germline, CDR1 is SQVTM, CDR2 ANQGSEA. Trimming took off 0 bases at V and 0 bases at J, with 9 bases between the two ends. The CDR3 extends over 15 amino acids. The CDR3 region is CSVEDLPVSYNEQFF. The CDR3 DNA follows: TGCAGCGTTGAAGATCTTCCAGTCTCCTACAATGAGCAGTTCTTC.

This clonotype has at least ten counts. The chain has TRBV12-3 or TRBV12-4 and TRBJ2-7; 12 bases map to TRBD2. Losses at the gene ends were 4 bases for V and 5 bases for J; bases not matched to a gene: 6. The CDR3 extends over 15 amino acids. The CDR3 DNA sequence: TGTGCCAGCAGTTCTAGCGGGAGGGCCTTCCACGAGCAGTACTTC. This translates into CASSSSGRAFHEQYF.

This clonotype has at least ten counts. CDR3 sequence reads: CASSSQLRGELFF. The CDR3 nucleotides are TGCGCCAGCAGTAGCCAGTTGCGCGGGGAGCTGTTTTTT. The chain has TRBV5-1 and TRBJ2-2; D unresolved. Germline V lookup: CDR1 SGHRS, CDR2 YFSETQ. The CDR3 runs 13 residues. V was pared by 5 bases and J by 7 bases, with 12 bases between.

V and J are TRBV18 and TRBJ1-2, with a weak D call TRBD1 (5 bases). The germline V and J ends were trimmed by 6 bases and 8 bases, with 25 bases remaining between them. The CDR3 is 16 amino acids. Germline V lookup: CDR1 KGHSH, CDR2 LQKENI. For the CDR3, the DNA is TGTGCCAGCTCGTCAACAGGTGGATACTCCTATGAGGGCTACACCTTC. It specifies CASSSTGGYSYEGYTF.

This clonotype was found many times. The chain joins TRBV20-1 to TRBJ2-1; TRBD2 agrees at 8 bases. The germline gives CDR1 DFQATT, CDR2 SNEGSKA (reference sequence). This CDR3 is built from 11 residues. The CDR3 spells CRGLAGNEQFF. CDR3 DNA sequence: TGCCGCGGACTAGCAGGCAATGAGCAGTTCTTC.

The chain is built from TRBV20-1 and TRBJ2-3; D gene ambiguous. V lost 6 bases, J lost 1 base, and 14 bases lay in between. This CDR3 is built from 14 residues. Per germline, CDR1 DFQATT and CDR2 SNEGSKA (reference sequence). The CDR3 is CSAGLAAGTDTQYF. In DNA form, the CDR3 reads TGCAGTGCGGGCCTTGCGGCGGGCACAGATACGCAGTATTTT.